Below are 8 T cell receptor beta chains sequenced from a single sample in a study of blood T cell repertoires in COVID-19. Clones were sequenced by immunoSEQ multiplex PCR, and TCRdb holds only the in-frame ones, with some missing. The table shows roughly 260,000 clones, with roughly nine tenths occurring only once. Sequencing input: peripheral blood. All receptors come from a woman between 45 and 60 years old who had recovered from COVID-19.

The chain links TRBV18 to TRBJ2-7, with D possibly TRBD1 on 5 matching bases. V lost 4 bases to trimming and J lost 6 bases, with 10 bases between them. CDR1 and CDR2 (germline): KGHSH, LQKENI. The CDR3 is made up of 12 amino acids. The CDR3 DNA is TGTGCCAGCTCACTTCCAGGGTCCGAGCAGTACTTC. Protein product: CASSLPGSEQYF.

This clone was detected only a few times. This chain connects TRBV11-3 to TRBJ2-3; 7 positions match TRBD1. The CDR3 has 15 amino acids. Germline CDR1 and CDR2: SGHNT and YENEEA. V was clipped by 1 base and J by 5 bases; unmatched bases: 6. CDR3 DNA sequence: TGTGCCAGCAGCTTAGGAGGCAGGGGGATAGATACGCAGTATTTT. As protein: CASSLGGRGIDTQYF.

The genes are TRBV9 and TRBJ2-2; 10 positions match TRBD2. Germline CDR1 and CDR2: SGDLS and YYNGEE. V gave up 0 bases and J gave up 2 bases; unmatched junction bases: 10. This CDR3 spans 19 amino acids. The chain's CDR3 is CASSVETLAGALNTGELFF. The CDR3 DNA reads TGTGCCAGCAGCGTAGAGACCCTAGCGGGGGCCCTCAACACCGGGGAGCTGTTTTTT.

This rearrangement joins TRBV28 to TRBJ2-7, with a weak D call TRBD2 (6 bases). V was pared by 5 bases and J by 6 bases, with 14 bases between. This CDR3 has 13 amino acids. The germline V gene has CDR1 MDHEN and CDR2 SYDVKM. CDR3 sequence (DNA): TGTGCCAGCAGTCCAAGAGTCGGGGGCGAGCAGTACTTC. Translation gives CASSPRVGGEQYF.

The chain carries TRBV6-2 or TRBV6-3 and TRBJ1-6, with TRBD1 identical over 7 bases. Germline V gene lookup returns CDR1 MNHEY and CDR2 SVGEGT. The CDR3 sequence is 14 residues long. With V trimmed by 6 bases and J by 7 bases, 6 bases remained unmatched. Written as DNA, the CDR3 is TGTGCCAGCAGCCGGGGACAGAACAATTCACCCCTCCACTTT. Translating it yields CASSRGQNNSPLHF.

This chain joins TRBV4-3 and TRBJ2-1; maybe TRBD2 (5 bases). With 0 bases removed from V and 7 bases from J, the gap between germline ends came to 16 bases. CDR1 and CDR2 from the germline V gene are LGHNA and YSLEER. The CDR3 has 16 residues. The CDR3 region has the DNA TGCGCCAGCAGCCAAGATAGTCCCGGAGGAAGGAATGAGCAGTTCTTC. Its protein is CASSQDSPGGRNEQFF.

CDR3 nucleotide sequence: TGTGCCAGTAGTGAGGGAATGAACACTGAAGCTTTCTTT. Translating gives CASSEGMNTEAFF. The rearrangement uses TRBV19 and TRBJ1-1; D gene uncertain. Looked up from germline, CDR1 is LNHDA and CDR2 is SQIVND (reference sequence). The CDR3 contains 13 residues. Trimming shortened V by 5 bases and J by 0 bases, and 7 bases separated the two germline ends. Together with reference TRBV19 and TRBJ1-1, the CDR3 gives the full variable domain: DGGITQSPKYLFRKEGQNVTLSCEQNLNHDAMYWYRQDPGQGLRLIYYSQIVNDFQKGDIAEGYSVSREKKESFPLTVTSAQKNPTAFYLCASSEGMNTEAFFGQGTRLTVV.

The chain combines TRBV5-1 with TRBJ1-2; no clear D. CDR3 size: 13 residues. From germline, CDR1 is SGHRS and CDR2 YFSETQ. V dropped 4 bases and J dropped 1 base, with 8 bases sitting between them. For the CDR3, the DNA is TGCGCCAGCAGCCAACAGAGTAACTATGGCTACACCTTC. It yields the protein CASSQQSNYGYTF.